Listed here are 3 T cell receptor beta chains from one sample, sequenced in a study of OX40 agonist ivuxolimab in advanced cancers. Profiling relied on immunoSEQ multiplex PCR, and the TCRdb table lists in-frame clones only, not all of them. The sample has roughly 69,000 clones, 85% to 95% seen once. The source was CD4+ or CD8+ T cells sorted from blood, collected in a trial of the OX40 agonist ivuxolimab. The receptors shown here come from an adult with an advanced solid tumor such as melanoma, head and neck, liver or kidney cancer.

V usage is TRBV9 and J usage is TRBJ2-2, with 10 bases identical to TRBD1. Per germline, CDR1 SGDLS and CDR2 YYNGEE. Losses at the gene ends were 1 base for V and 4 bases for J; bases not matched to a gene: 7. This CDR3 is 17 amino acids long. The CDR3 nucleotides are TGTGCCAGCAGCGTAAGGAGGGGGACAGGGGCCACCGGGGAGCTGTTTTTT. It encodes CASSVRRGTGATGELFF.

The CDR3 loop is CSAGEAPRGEQYF. CDR3 nucleotides: TGCAGCGCCGGTGAGGCTCCTCGAGGCGAGCAGTACTTC. The chain carries TRBV29-1 and TRBJ2-7; D call uncertain. Trimming took off 7 bases at V and 6 bases at J, with 19 bases between the two ends. CDR3 length: 13 residues. Germline V gives CDR1 SQVTM, CDR2 ANQGSEA.

This clone showed up just a few times. The CDR3 bases are TGTGCCAGCGCTAGGGGGGGGAGTAGGATGTACGAGCAGTACTTC. The encoded protein is CASARGGSRMYEQYF. J is TRBJ2-7 and V is TRBV6-5; perhaps TRBD2 as D (7 bases). Trimming removed 8 bases from V and 4 bases from J, with 21 bases in between. Germline V CDR1 and CDR2: MNHEY, SVGAGI. The CDR3 runs 15 residues.